These 15 T cell receptor beta chains came from one sample sequenced in a study of regulatory T cells. No antigens are known for them. The PCR used 52 TRBV and 13 TRBJ primers. The protocol was immunoSEQ multiplex PCR, while the TCRdb copy is restricted to in-frame clones and leaves out a portion. The sample lists 30,000 to 40,000 clones; over 90% were seen once. Study-level results: Hydrophobic residues at CDR3 positions 6 and 7 were enriched in conventional CD4+ T cells of CD3G-deficient patients.

The source material was conventional CD4+ T cells sorted from blood. The receptors shown here come from a child aged 2 to 15 with CD3G deficiency.

The gene calls are TRBV10-3 and TRBJ2-7; D possibly uses TRBD1 or TRBD2 (5 bases each). Germline CDR1 is ENHRY and CDR2 is SYGVKD. V shed 6 bases and J shed 4 bases, with 10 bases lying between them. The length of the CDR3 is 12 residues. CDR3 residues: CAISKEGYEQYF. Written as DNA, the CDR3 is TGTGCCATCAGCAAAGAGGGGTACGAGCAGTACTTC.

V and J are TRBV28 and TRBJ1-2, with 12 positions matching TRBD1. With V trimmed by 5 bases and J by 8 bases, 6 bases remained unmatched. The CDR3 is 14 residues long. CDR1 and CDR2 from the germline V gene are MDHEN and SYDVKM. CDR3 in DNA: TGTGCCAGCAGTACCGGGACAGGGGGCCGGGGCTACACCTTC. It encodes CASSTGTGGRGYTF.

This clone was detected once. The chain uses TRBV5-1 and TRBJ2-6; D might be TRBD2 (6 bases). This CDR3 region has 18 residues. The germline V gene encodes CDR1 SGHRS and CDR2 YFSETQ. The V end was cut by 2 bases, the J end by 0 bases, with 15 bases between. The CDR3 protein is CASSLAGNLNSGANVLTF. CDR3 coding DNA: TGCGCCAGCAGCTTAGCGGGCAACCTGAACTCTGGGGCCAACGTCCTGACTTTC.

This rearrangement joins TRBV28 to TRBJ1-5; no definite D call. The V end lost 1 base, the J end lost 8 bases, and 6 bases lay between the germline ends. Per the germline V gene, CDR1 is MDHEN and CDR2 is SYDVKM. The CDR3 is 12 residues long. CDR3 sequence (DNA): TGTGCCAGCAGTTTATTGAGGGAGCCCCAGCATTTT. Residues: CASSLLREPQHF. Variable domain in full (rest from reference TRBV28 and TRBJ1-5): DVKVTQSSRYLVKRTGEKVFLECVQDMDHENMFWYRQDPGLGLRLIYFSYDVKMKEKGDIPEGYSVSREKKERFSLILESASTNQTSMYLCASSLLREPQHFGDGTRLSIL.

This clone was recorded once. The chain carries TRBV6-6 and TRBJ2-5, with D hard to call. The germline V gene encodes CDR1 MNHNY and CDR2 SVGAGI (reference sequence). V was cut by 0 bases and J by 3 bases, with 2 bases left in between. The CDR3 consists of 12 residues. The CDR3 DNA reads as TGTGCCAGCAGTTACTCGAAAGAGACCCAGTACTTC. Its protein product is CASSYSKETQYF.

This clone was counted only a few times. The chain recombines TRBV6-6 with TRBJ1-2, with a weak D call TRBD1 (5 bases). CDR1 and CDR2 (germline): MNHNY, SVGAGI (reference sequence). V was trimmed by 3 bases and J by 7 bases, leaving 9 bases between them. This CDR3 has 12 amino acids. CDR3 nucleotides: TGTGCCAGCAGTTATCGGACAACTGGCTACACCTTC. It translates to CASSYRTTGYTF.

This chain's CDR3 is CASSSGGYRSSYNEQFF. As DNA, the CDR3 is TGTGCCAGCAGCTCCGGAGGATACCGAAGCTCCTACAATGAGCAGTTCTTC. This rearrangement joins TRBV7-8 to TRBJ2-1; D is possibly TRBD2 (5 bases). Trimming took off 4 bases at V and 0 bases at J, with 16 bases between the two ends. Germline values: CDR1 SGHVS, CDR2 FQNEAQ. The CDR3 sequence is 17 residues long.

The J gene is TRBJ2-3, the V gene TRBV5-1; weak D call: TRBD2 (6 bases). V lost 0 bases and J 6 bases, leaving 11 bases between the germline ends. CDR3 length: 14 amino acids. Germline V CDR1 and CDR2: SGHRS, YFSETQ. CDR3 residues: CASSLGGLQDTQYF. CDR3 in DNA: TGCGCCAGCAGCTTGGGGGGACTTCAGGATACGCAGTATTTT.

The chain joins TRBV18 to TRBJ2-5; TRBD1 aligns across 7 bases. CDR1 and CDR2 (germline): KGHSH, LQKENI. CDR3 length: 13 residues. After removal of 3 bases from V and 7 bases from J, the junction contained 5 bases not matched to a gene. CDR3 nucleotide sequence: TGTGCCAGCTCACCCGACAGGGCCGGGACCCAGTACTTC. Protein: CASSPDRAGTQYF.

The rearrangement uses TRBV11-3 and TRBJ2-7; D is undetermined. CDR1 is SGHNT, CDR2 YENEEA, per germline. The CDR3 extends over 12 amino acids. V was clipped by 5 bases and J by 2 bases, with 7 bases between them. This CDR3 is CASSEGPYEQYF. In DNA, the CDR3 is TGTGCCAGCAGCGAAGGGCCCTACGAGCAGTACTTC.

This chain links TRBV19 with TRBJ1-3, with D uncertain. The length of the CDR3 is 12 residues. V lost 8 bases and J 6 bases, leaving 11 bases between the germline ends. Germline V lookup: CDR1 LNHDA, CDR2 SQIVND (reference sequence). CDR3 nucleotides: TGTGCCAGTCCAGCCGGCCAAAACACCATATATTTT. It yields the protein CASPAGQNTIYF.

This rearrangement joins TRBV10-3 to TRBJ2-7, with 7 nucleotides matching TRBD2. CDR1 and CDR2 from the germline V gene are ENHRY and SYGVKD. There are 13 residues in the CDR3. With V trimmed by 10 bases and J by 1 base, 7 bases remained unmatched. Written as DNA, the CDR3 is TGTGCCACCAGAGCGGGACCATCCTACGAGCAGTACTTC. Its translation is CATRAGPSYEQYF.

The genes are TRBV7-8 and TRBJ2-7; 7 positions agree with TRBD1. V shed 5 bases, J shed 0 bases, and the junction held 10 bases outside the gene matches. The germline gives CDR1 SGHVS, CDR2 FQNEAQ. This CDR3 is built from 16 residues. In DNA, the CDR3 is TGTGCCAGCAGCAAAGTAGGGGGCGGCAGCTCCTACGAGCAGTACTTC. Translation: CASSKVGGGSSYEQYF.

A single count supports this clone. V is TRBV19 and J is TRBJ2-1; D is perhaps TRBD1 or TRBD2 (6 bases each). CDR3 length equals 15 residues. The V end lost 3 bases, the J end lost 4 bases, and 13 bases lay between the germline ends. Germline loops: CDR1 LNHDA, CDR2 SQIVND (reference sequence). The CDR3 region has the DNA TGTGCCAGTAGTATGGCTGGAGGGGGATACAATGAGCAGTTCTTC. Its translation: CASSMAGGGYNEQFF.

The genes are TRBV19 and TRBJ1-2; D call uncertain. Deletions cut 7 bases from V and 4 bases from J, with 16 bases between. This CDR3 has 14 residues. Germline lookup yields CDR1 LNHDA and CDR2 SQIVND (reference sequence). The DNA for the CDR3 is TGTGCCAGTAAAAGAGATAGCCATTCCTATGGCTACACCTTC. Translating it yields CASKRDSHSYGYTF.